This is a list of T cell receptor beta chains from one sample in a study of cytomegalovirus exposure and HLA in healthy donors. Clones were sequenced by immunoSEQ multiplex PCR, and TCRdb holds only the in-frame ones, with some missing. The repertoire holds 280,000 or so clones, 85% to 90% seen once, with approximately 0.9% in the top ten. The sample consisted of PBMCs. These receptors all stem from a woman under 30 in good health and CMV-seronegative. Each CDR3 is given with its conserved first and last residue. D genes are given only for firm matches. The size entry is marked missing in some rows and otherwise reads once, few, many or a size class.

J gene: TRBJ2-1
D gene: TRBD1
clone size: NA
V gene: TRBV18
CDR3 length: 16
CDR3 DNA: TGTGCCAGCTCACCACCGGGGCAGGGGGCCTACAATGAGCAGTTCTTC
CDR3 protein: CASSPPGQGAYNEQFF

J gene: TRBJ2-1
D gene: NA
clone size: NA
V gene: TRBV19
CDR3 length: 14
CDR3 DNA: TGTGCCAGTACCACTGGGCGATCCTACAATGAGCAGTTCTTC
CDR3 protein: CASTTGRSYNEQFF

J gene: TRBJ2-3
D gene: NA
clone size: NA
V gene: TRBV15
CDR3 length: 16
CDR3 DNA: TGTGCCACCAGCGCGAGGATCGGACAGTTCACAGATACGCAGTATTTT
CDR3 protein: CATSARIGQFTDTQYF

J gene: TRBJ2-7
D gene: NA
clone size: NA
V gene: TRBV7-9
CDR3 length: 11
CDR3 DNA: TGTGCCAGCAGTCGAGATTACGAGCAGTACTTC
CDR3 protein: CASSRDYEQYF

J gene: TRBJ1-5
D gene: NA
clone size: NA
V gene: TRBV2
CDR3 length: 15
CDR3 DNA: TGTGCCAGCAAAAAAGTCGGGGGAGGTAATCAGCCCCAGCATTTT
CDR3 protein: CASKKVGGGNQPQHF

J gene: TRBJ1-5
D gene: NA
clone size: NA
V gene: TRBV7-8
CDR3 length: 17
CDR3 DNA: TGTGCCAGCAGCTTAGTGGTAGGGGCCATAGGCAATCAGCCCCAGCATTTT
CDR3 protein: CASSLVVGAIGNQPQHF

J gene: TRBJ1-5
D gene: TRBD1
clone size: NA
V gene: TRBV5-1
CDR3 length: 14
CDR3 DNA: TGCGCCAGCAGCAAAGGACAGGGGGGTCAGCCCCAGCATTTT
CDR3 protein: CASSKGQGGQPQHF

J gene: TRBJ1-1
D gene: TRBD1
clone size: few
V gene: TRBV28
CDR3 length: 15
CDR3 DNA: TGTGCCAGCAGTACGACAGGGGGGGGGTACTCTGAAGCTTTCTTT
CDR3 protein: CASSTTGGGYSEAFF

J gene: TRBJ2-7
D gene: TRBD2
clone size: NA
V gene: TRBV27
CDR3 length: 13
CDR3 DNA: TGTGCCAGCAGTTTAGCTAGCGGGTACGAGCAGTACTTC
CDR3 protein: CASSLASGYEQYF

J gene: TRBJ1-5
D gene: NA
clone size: few
V gene: TRBV6-5
CDR3 length: 12
CDR3 DNA: TGTGCCAGCAGTACCCGAGGGCGGCCCCAGCATTTT
CDR3 protein: CASSTRGRPQHF

J gene: TRBJ1-2
D gene: NA
clone size: few
V gene: TRBV4-2
CDR3 length: 15
CDR3 DNA: TGTGCCAGCAGCCAAGATTACCGGGGGAGCTATGGCTACACCTTC
CDR3 protein: CASSQDYRGSYGYTF

J gene: TRBJ2-1
D gene: NA
clone size: once
V gene: TRBV6-1
CDR3 length: 14
CDR3 DNA: TGTGCCAGCCCCGCGGAGTCAGCCAACAATGAGCAGTTCTTC
CDR3 protein: CASPAESANNEQFF

J gene: TRBJ2-3
D gene: TRBD2
clone size: NA
V gene: TRBV9
CDR3 length: 15
CDR3 DNA: TGTGCCAGCAGCGTAGTAGCGGGAGGAGCAGATACGCAGTATTTT
CDR3 protein: CASSVVAGGADTQYF

J gene: TRBJ2-7
D gene: NA
clone size: NA
V gene: TRBV6-5
CDR3 length: 15
CDR3 DNA: TGTGCCAGCAGTACCGGCCGGACAGCCGCAGTCGAGCAGTACTTC
CDR3 protein: CASSTGRTAAVEQYF

J gene: TRBJ2-7
D gene: NA
clone size: NA
V gene: TRBV29-1
CDR3 length: 13
CDR3 DNA: TGCAGCGCCGATGGAGGGAGTTCTTACGAGCAGTACTTC
CDR3 protein: CSADGGSSYEQYF

J gene: TRBJ1-2
D gene: TRBD1
clone size: NA
V gene: TRBV6-5
CDR3 length: 15
CDR3 DNA: TGTGCCAGCAGTTATGACAGGGTCCCAACCTATGGCTACACCTTC
CDR3 protein: CASSYDRVPTYGYTF

J gene: TRBJ2-2
D gene: NA
clone size: NA
V gene: TRBV10-3
CDR3 length: 15
CDR3 DNA: TGTGCCATCAGCCAACAGGGCCGATACACCGGGGAGCTGTTTTTT
CDR3 protein: CAISQQGRYTGELFF

J gene: TRBJ2-7
D gene: TRBD2
clone size: NA
V gene: TRBV5-1
CDR3 length: 16
CDR3 DNA: TGCGCCAGCAGCTTGGGACTAGCGGGAGGAACCTACGAGCAGTACTTC
CDR3 protein: CASSLGLAGGTYEQYF

J gene: TRBJ2-1
D gene: TRBD2
clone size: NA
V gene: TRBV27
CDR3 length: 15
CDR3 DNA: TGTGCCAGCAGTTGGGCGGGAGCCGGTCAAAATGAGCAGTTCTTC
CDR3 protein: CASSWAGAGQNEQFF

J gene: TRBJ1-1
D gene: TRBD1
clone size: NA
V gene: TRBV5-1
CDR3 length: 15
CDR3 DNA: TGCGCCAGCAGGCGGGACAGTTTGGTTGGCACTGAAGCTTTCTTT
CDR3 protein: CASRRDSLVGTEAFF

J gene: TRBJ1-4
D gene: NA
clone size: NA
V gene: TRBV28
CDR3 length: 14
CDR3 DNA: TGTGCCAGCAGGGGGGGAGGGATTAATGAAAAACTGTTTTTT
CDR3 protein: CASRGGGINEKLFF

J gene: TRBJ2-7
D gene: NA
clone size: NA
V gene: TRBV19
CDR3 length: 13
CDR3 DNA: TGTGCCAGTAGTATTCAGGCAGGCCTAGAGCAGTACTTC
CDR3 protein: CASSIQAGLEQYF

J gene: TRBJ2-7
D gene: NA
clone size: NA
V gene: TRBV5-4
CDR3 length: 15
CDR3 DNA: TGTGCCAGCAGCTTGGCGGCCAGGGTACCCCTCGAGCAGTACTTC
CDR3 protein: CASSLAARVPLEQYF

J gene: TRBJ2-2
D gene: NA
clone size: NA
V gene: TRBV27
CDR3 length: 12
CDR3 DNA: TGTGCCAGCAGCACGAACACCGGGGAGCTGTTTTTT
CDR3 protein: CASSTNTGELFF

J gene: TRBJ2-2
D gene: NA
clone size: NA
V gene: TRBV27
CDR3 length: 14
CDR3 DNA: TGTGCCAGCACGTTCGTAGGGGGGGGCGGGGAGCTGTTTTTT
CDR3 protein: CASTFVGGGGELFF

J gene: TRBJ1-2
D gene: NA
clone size: NA
V gene: TRBV10-3
CDR3 length: 15
CDR3 DNA: TGTGCCATCAGTGAGAGCCCCCAGGCCGGGGGGGGCTACACCTTC
CDR3 protein: CAISESPQAGGGYTF

J gene: TRBJ1-4
D gene: NA
clone size: NA
V gene: TRBV28
CDR3 length: 19
CDR3 DNA: TGTGCCAGCAGTTCCCTCCCCCTCGACAGATTTTCAACTAATGAAAAACTGTTTTTT
CDR3 protein: CASSSLPLDRFSTNEKLFF

J gene: TRBJ2-2
D gene: TRBD2
clone size: few
V gene: TRBV9
CDR3 length: 14
CDR3 DNA: TGTGCCAGCAGCGTAGCTTGGGGGAGGGAGCAGCTGTTTTTT
CDR3 protein: CASSVAWGREQLFF

J gene: TRBJ1-2
D gene: NA
clone size: few
V gene: TRBV27
CDR3 length: 13
CDR3 DNA: TGTGCCAGCCGACGGGGAGACAACTATGGCTACACCTTC
CDR3 protein: CASRRGDNYGYTF

J gene: TRBJ1-2
D gene: NA
clone size: NA
V gene: TRBV6-6
CDR3 length: 14
CDR3 DNA: TGTGCCAGCATACTTGACAGGACTAACTATGGCTACACCTTC
CDR3 protein: CASILDRTNYGYTF

J gene: TRBJ1-1
D gene: TRBD1
clone size: NA
V gene: TRBV7-3
CDR3 length: 13
CDR3 DNA: TGTGCCAGCAGCCCCACGGACAGGAGCGAAGCTTTCTTT
CDR3 protein: CASSPTDRSEAFF

J gene: TRBJ2-1
D gene: NA
clone size: once
V gene: TRBV18
CDR3 length: 14
CDR3 DNA: TGTGCCAGCTCCGATTACAAGGGGGGGAATGAGCAGTTCTTC
CDR3 protein: CASSDYKGGNEQFF

J gene: TRBJ1-1
D gene: NA
clone size: NA
V gene: TRBV4-3
CDR3 length: 14
CDR3 DNA: TGCGCCAGCAGCCAAGACGGGACTAACACTGAAGCTTTCTTT
CDR3 protein: CASSQDGTNTEAFF

J gene: TRBJ2-2
D gene: TRBD2
clone size: NA
V gene: TRBV10-3
CDR3 length: 17
CDR3 DNA: TGTGCCATCAGAAGGCCAGTAGCGGGAGGAGGAACCGGGGAGCTGTTTTTT
CDR3 protein: CAIRRPVAGGGTGELFF

J gene: TRBJ2-7
D gene: NA
clone size: NA
V gene: TRBV28
CDR3 length: 13
CDR3 DNA: TGTGCCAGCGGGCGGGACAGCTCCTACGAGCAGTACTTC
CDR3 protein: CASGRDSSYEQYF

J gene: TRBJ2-7
D gene: TRBD2
clone size: NA
V gene: TRBV7-2
CDR3 length: 18
CDR3 DNA: TGTGCCAGCAGCTCTCAAACGACTAGCGGGAGGTTGCCCTACGAGCAGTACTTC
CDR3 protein: CASSSQTTSGRLPYEQYF

J gene: TRBJ1-1
D gene: TRBD1
clone size: NA
V gene: TRBV12-5
CDR3 length: 14
CDR3 DNA: TGTGCTAGTGGTTGGGGGACAGGGCGGACTGAAGCTTTCTTT
CDR3 protein: CASGWGTGRTEAFF

J gene: TRBJ2-7
D gene: TRBD1
clone size: NA
V gene: TRBV5-1
CDR3 length: 14
CDR3 DNA: TGCGCCAGCAGCTCGACAGGGGGCTCCTACGAGCAGTACTTC
CDR3 protein: CASSSTGGSYEQYF

J gene: TRBJ2-5
D gene: NA
clone size: NA
V gene: TRBV5-6
CDR3 length: 16
CDR3 DNA: TGTGCCAGCAGCTTGGCTTTTCGGGAGCCTCAAGAGACCCAGTACTTC
CDR3 protein: CASSLAFREPQETQYF

J gene: TRBJ2-6
D gene: NA
clone size: NA
V gene: TRBV28
CDR3 length: 16
CDR3 DNA: TGTGCCAGCACCCCCGCGGCCCCCTCTGGGGCCAACGTCCTGACTTTC
CDR3 protein: CASTPAAPSGANVLTF

J gene: TRBJ2-7
D gene: TRBD2
clone size: NA
V gene: TRBV27
CDR3 length: 16
CDR3 DNA: TGTGCCAGCACCCTGGGACTAGCGGGAGGTCTCTTCGAGCAGTACTTC
CDR3 protein: CASTLGLAGGLFEQYF

J gene: TRBJ2-7
D gene: TRBD2
clone size: NA
V gene: TRBV2
CDR3 length: 16
CDR3 DNA: TGTGCCAGCACGCCCGGGACTAGCGGGAGATCCTACGAGCAGTACTTC
CDR3 protein: CASTPGTSGRSYEQYF

J gene: TRBJ2-7
D gene: TRBD1
clone size: NA
V gene: TRBV27
CDR3 length: 18
CDR3 DNA: TGTGCCAGCAGTTTATCTCGATATCCGGGACAGGGGGCCTACGAGCAGTACTTC
CDR3 protein: CASSLSRYPGQGAYEQYF

J gene: TRBJ2-5
D gene: NA
clone size: once
V gene: TRBV28
CDR3 length: 14
CDR3 DNA: TGTGCCAGCACGCGTTGGGACAACCAAGAGACCCAGTACTTC
CDR3 protein: CASTRWDNQETQYF

J gene: TRBJ1-5
D gene: NA
clone size: NA
V gene: TRBV6-1
CDR3 length: 14
CDR3 DNA: TGTGCCAGCAGTGAAGCGTGGGGGGGCCAGCCCCAGCATTTT
CDR3 protein: CASSEAWGGQPQHF

J gene: TRBJ2-3
D gene: TRBD1
clone size: NA
V gene: TRBV6-5
CDR3 length: 16
CDR3 DNA: TGTGCCAGCAGTTACGGGACAGGTCCTAGCACAGATACGCAGTATTTT
CDR3 protein: CASSYGTGPSTDTQYF

J gene: TRBJ2-2
D gene: TRBD2
clone size: NA
V gene: TRBV28
CDR3 length: 15
CDR3 DNA: TGTGCCAGCAGTTATCTAGCGGGAGGTGTCGGGGAGCTGTTTTTT
CDR3 protein: CASSYLAGGVGELFF

J gene: TRBJ1-5
D gene: TRBD1
clone size: NA
V gene: TRBV6-1
CDR3 length: 15
CDR3 DNA: TGTGCCAGCAGTGAATGGTGGGACAGGAATCAGCCCCAGCATTTT
CDR3 protein: CASSEWWDRNQPQHF

J gene: TRBJ1-2
D gene: TRBD1
clone size: NA
V gene: TRBV14
CDR3 length: 14
CDR3 DNA: TGTGCCAGCAGCCAGGCGGGGGGGACAGGACACTACACCTTC
CDR3 protein: CASSQAGGTGHYTF

J gene: TRBJ1-1
D gene: TRBD1
clone size: NA
V gene: TRBV2
CDR3 length: 12
CDR3 DNA: TGTGCCAGCAGCGGCAGGGGGCGACTAGCTTTCTTT
CDR3 protein: CASSGRGRLAFF

J gene: TRBJ2-1
D gene: NA
clone size: NA
V gene: TRBV7-6
CDR3 length: 15
CDR3 DNA: TGTGCCAGCAGCATTAGTGGGAGCTCCTACAATGAGCAGTTCTTC
CDR3 protein: CASSISGSSYNEQFF

J gene: TRBJ2-2
D gene: NA
clone size: NA
V gene: TRBV19
CDR3 length: 16
CDR3 DNA: TGTGCCAGTAGTATTCCTCGGACATTGAACACCGGGGAGCTGTTTTTT
CDR3 protein: CASSIPRTLNTGELFF

J gene: TRBJ2-2
D gene: NA
clone size: NA
V gene: TRBV4-1
CDR3 length: 14
CDR3 DNA: TGCGCCAGCAGCCAAGCACTAGCCCCCGGGGAGCTGTTTTTT
CDR3 protein: CASSQALAPGELFF

J gene: TRBJ2-7
D gene: NA
clone size: NA
V gene: TRBV18
CDR3 length: 12
CDR3 DNA: TGTGCCAGCTCATCGACGGAGTACGAGCAGTACTTC
CDR3 protein: CASSSTEYEQYF

J gene: TRBJ1-6
D gene: NA
clone size: NA
V gene: TRBV28
CDR3 length: 14
CDR3 DNA: TGTGCCAGCAGTTTACCCCGACAGAATTCACCCCTCCACTTT
CDR3 protein: CASSLPRQNSPLHF